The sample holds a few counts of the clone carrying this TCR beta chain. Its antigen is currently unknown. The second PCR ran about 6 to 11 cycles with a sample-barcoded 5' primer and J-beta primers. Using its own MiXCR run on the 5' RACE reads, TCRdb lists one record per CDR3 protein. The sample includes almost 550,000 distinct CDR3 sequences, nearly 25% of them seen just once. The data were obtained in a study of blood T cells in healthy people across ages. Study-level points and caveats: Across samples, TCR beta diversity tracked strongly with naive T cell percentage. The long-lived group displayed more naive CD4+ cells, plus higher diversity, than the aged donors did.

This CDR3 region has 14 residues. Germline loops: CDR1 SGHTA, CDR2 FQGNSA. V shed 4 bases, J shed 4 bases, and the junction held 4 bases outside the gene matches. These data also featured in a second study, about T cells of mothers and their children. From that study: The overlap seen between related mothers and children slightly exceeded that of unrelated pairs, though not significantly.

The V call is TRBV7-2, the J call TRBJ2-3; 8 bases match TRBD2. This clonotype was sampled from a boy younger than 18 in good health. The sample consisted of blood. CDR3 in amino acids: CASSSGGGSDTQYF. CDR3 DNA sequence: TGTGCCAGCAGCTCCGGGGGGGGCTCAGATACGCAGTATTTT.